This passage covers 17 T cell receptor beta chains from one sample sequenced in a study of T cell changes during pregnancy in multiple sclerosis. Here immunoSEQ multiplex PCR was the method, and the copy in TCRdb shows in-frame clones only, minus some. The sample contains 20,000 to 25,000 clones, approximately 81% of which appear only once. The sample was CD8+ T cells from peripheral blood mononuclear cells, taken before pregnancy. These receptors were taken from a female donor with multiple sclerosis, enrolled in a pregnancy study.

The chain is built from TRBV5-1 and TRBJ2-1; 10 bases map to TRBD1. This CDR3 spans 14 amino acids. The V gene end was trimmed by 4 bases and the J gene end by 8 bases; junction bases not matched to a gene: 6. The V gene's germline CDR1 is SGHRS and CDR2 YFSETQ. Here the CDR3 reads CASSIGQGGDEQFF. In DNA, the CDR3 is TGCGCCAGCAGCATAGGACAGGGGGGGGATGAGCAGTTCTTC.

This clone was counted once. This chain joins TRBV6-5 and TRBJ2-1; TRBD2 is a possible D gene (7 bases). V was cut by 0 bases and J by 6 bases, with 15 bases left in between. CDR1 and CDR2 from the germline V gene are MNHEY and SVGAGI. CDR3 length equals 16 residues. CDR3 loop: CASSYSAGEGVNEQFF. CDR3 sequence (DNA): TGTGCCAGCAGTTACTCTGCGGGAGAGGGGGTCAATGAGCAGTTCTTC.

The gene calls are TRBV29-1 and TRBJ2-1; 7 bases are a match to TRBD2. Trimming took 2 bases from V and 4 from J; bases not matched to a gene: 5. This CDR3 is 14 amino acids long. Germline values: CDR1 SQVTM, CDR2 ANQGSEA. In nucleotides, the CDR3 is TGCAGCGTTGAAAGGCCTAGCGGATACAATGAGCAGTTCTTC. This sequence encodes CSVERPSGYNEQFF.

This sequence joins TRBV7-9 and TRBJ2-7; TRBD1 matches at 9 bases. This CDR3 has 14 residues. V gave up 5 bases and J gave up 2 bases; unmatched junction bases: 4. The germline CDR1 and CDR2 sequences are SEHNR and FQNEAQ (reference sequence). The CDR3 DNA sequence: TGTGCCAGCAGCCACGGGACAGGGCCCTACGAGCAGTACTTC. This translates into CASSHGTGPYEQYF.

This chain joins TRBV9 and TRBJ2-2; 9 bases are a match to TRBD2. The CDR3 contains 16 residues. Trimming took 7 bases from V and 3 from J; bases not matched to a gene: 10. Looked up from germline, CDR1 is SGDLS and CDR2 is YYNGEE. CDR3 DNA sequence: TGTGCCAGCCGAAGCGTAGCGGGAGTCGACACCGGGGAGCTGTTTTTT. This gives the protein CASRSVAGVDTGELFF. The complete variable domain, with remaining parts taken from reference TRBV9 and TRBJ2-2, reads DSGVTQTPKHLITATGQRVTLRCSPRSGDLSVYWYQQSLDQGLQFLIQYYNGEERAKGNILERFSAQQFPDLHSELNLSSLELGDSALYFCASRSVAGVDTGELFFGEGSRLTVL.

This clone occurred a few times. The chain recombines TRBV6-4 with TRBJ2-3; D may be TRBD1 (6 bases). The V gene's germline CDR1 is MRHNA and CDR2 SNTAGT. The CDR3 totals 14 residues. Trimming removed 4 bases at V and 1 base at J, with 9 bases between. The CDR3 DNA follows: TGTGCCAGCAGTGGAGCAGGGGGCACAGATACGCAGTATTTT. This codes for CASSGAGGTDTQYF.

The rearrangement links TRBV7-6 to TRBJ2-7, with D perhaps matching TRBD2 (6 bases). This CDR3 comprises 16 residues. The V end lost 1 base, the J end lost 5 bases, and 18 bases lay between the germline ends. Germline V gene lookup returns CDR1 SGHVS and CDR2 FNYEAQ. The CDR3 DNA sequence: TGTGCCAGCAGCTTAGTGTGGTCTAGCGCGGTCGACGAGCAGTACTTC. Its protein product is CASSLVWSSAVDEQYF.

This clone was observed a handful of times. The chain is built from TRBV4-2 and TRBJ2-1; D possibly corresponds to TRBD2 (6 bases). The V gene lost 3 bases and the J gene lost 10 bases, with 13 bases spanning the gap. Germline values: CDR1 LGHNA, CDR2 YNFKEQ. The CDR3 extends over 13 amino acids. CDR3 amino acids: CASSQVEGKEQFF. DNA of the CDR3: TGTGCCAGCAGCCAGGTGGAGGGGAAGGAGCAGTTCTTC.

J is TRBJ2-7 and V is TRBV4-2; TRBD1 matches at 7 bases. Germline V gene sequence: CDR1 LGHNA, CDR2 YNFKEQ. The CDR3 has 15 residues. Trimming at V came to 1 base and at J to 3 bases, leaving 6 bases not matched to a gene. The CDR3 nucleotides read TGTGCCAGCAGCCAAGCCGGGACAGCACTCTACGAGCAGTACTTC. It yields the protein CASSQAGTALYEQYF.

The chain has TRBV7-9 and TRBJ1-6; 9 nucleotides match TRBD1. The CDR3 totals 16 residues. V dropped 5 bases and J dropped 3; count of bases not matched to a gene: 5. CDR1 is SEHNR, CDR2 FQNEAQ, per germline (reference sequence). The CDR3 region is CASSGRDRDYNSPLHF. The CDR3 DNA reads as TGTGCCAGCAGCGGTAGGGACAGGGACTATAATTCACCCCTCCACTTT.

This chain connects TRBV19 to TRBJ2-7; maybe TRBD2 (5 bases). The CDR3 is 14 residues long. The V gene lost 1 base and the J gene lost 2 bases, with 9 bases spanning the gap. CDR1 LNHDA and CDR2 SQIVND come from the germline V gene (reference sequence). This CDR3 is CASSIGLGAYEQYF. The CDR3 nucleotides are TGTGCCAGTAGTATAGGGCTCGGGGCCTACGAGCAGTACTTC.

This chain joins TRBV7-2 and TRBJ2-5; TRBD2 matches at 8 bases. V lost 5 bases, J lost 5 bases, and 19 bases stayed unmatched. Germline V gives CDR1 SGHTA, CDR2 FQGNSA. The CDR3 is 18 amino acids. CDR3 residues: CASSTRPGLEPSRETQYF. The CDR3 DNA sequence: TGTGCCAGCAGCACGAGGCCGGGACTAGAACCGAGTCGGGAGACCCAGTACTTC.

The rearrangement uses TRBV19 and TRBJ1-5; 7 positions agree with TRBD1. This CDR3 contains 14 residues. Germline loops: CDR1 LNHDA, CDR2 SQIVND (reference sequence). V lost 8 bases, J lost 6 bases, and 10 bases stayed unmatched. The CDR3 loop reads CASEEAGDSQPQHF. CDR3 in DNA: TGTGCCAGTGAAGAGGCAGGGGACAGTCAGCCCCAGCATTTT.

The chain couples TRBV27 to TRBJ2-7, with a weak D call TRBD1 (5 bases). Germline lookup yields CDR1 MNHEY and CDR2 SMNVEV (reference sequence). V was pared by 8 bases and J by 4 bases, with 12 bases between. CDR3 length equals 12 residues. CDR3 nucleotide sequence: TGTGCCAGCTCTCAAAGGGGTTACGAGCAGTACTTC. Amino acids: CASSQRGYEQYF.

This chain uses TRBV4-3 with TRBJ1-2, with D perhaps TRBD1 (5 bases). Germline CDR1 reads LGHNA; CDR2 reads YSLEER. Trimming took off 1 base at V and 5 bases at J, with 11 bases between the two ends. This CDR3 region has 14 residues. This chain's CDR3 is CASSQVRTSYGYTF. CDR3 nucleotides: TGCGCCAGCAGCCAAGTAAGGACATCATATGGCTACACCTTC.

V usage is TRBV6-5 and J usage is TRBJ2-7; TRBD1 is a possible D gene (5 bases). The CDR3 sequence is 14 residues long. V shed 8 bases and J shed 2 bases, with 16 bases lying between them. Per germline, CDR1 MNHEY and CDR2 SVGAGI. This chain's CDR3 is CASGPDTGAYEQYF. CDR3 DNA: TGTGCCAGCGGGCCGGACACTGGAGCCTACGAGCAGTACTTC.

V is TRBV28 and J is TRBJ1-4; D unresolved. Trimming cost V 3 bases and J 8 bases, with 7 bases left between them. CDR1 MDHEN and CDR2 SYDVKM come from the germline V gene. This CDR3 has 12 amino acids. CDR3 amino acids: CASSFGREKLFF. The CDR3 DNA reads as TGTGCCAGCAGTTTCGGGAGAGAAAAACTGTTTTTT. The full variable domain, its missing parts supplied by reference TRBV28 and TRBJ1-4, is DVKVTQSSRYLVKRTGEKVFLECVQDMDHENMFWYRQDPGLGLRLIYFSYDVKMKEKGDIPEGYSVSREKKERFSLILESASTNQTSMYLCASSFGREKLFFGSGTQLSVL.